This entry lists 5 T cell receptor beta chains sequenced from one sample in a study of patients and donors after allogeneic stem cell transplantation. TCRdb itself ran the RT-PCR reads through MiXCR, one entry per CDR3 protein. The table shows about 230,000 distinct CDR3 sequences, with 13% to 15% occurring only once. The sequencing input was blood, either unsorted or a sorted T cell fraction (not recorded which). Receptors originate from a human donor who was either an allogeneic HSCT recipient or a stem cell or donor lymphocyte infusion donor (not recorded which). It is not recorded whose cells these are; they may come from a transplant donor.

This clonotype occurred once. The chain carries TRBV2 and TRBJ1-4, with D possibly being TRBD1 (6 bases). Germline V gene lookup returns CDR1 SNHLY and CDR2 FYNNEI. Trimming removed 7 bases at V and 7 bases at J, with 16 bases between. The CDR3 contains 14 residues. DNA for the CDR3: TGTGCCAGCATCCGACAGGAGGGGAGTGAAAAACTGTTTTTT. This sequence encodes CASIRQEGSEKLFF. The full variable domain, completed using reference TRBV2 and TRBJ1-4, is EPEVTQTPSHQVTQMGQEVILRCVPISNHLYFYWYRQILGQKVEFLVSFYNNEISEKSEIFDDQFSVERPDGSNFTLKIRSTKLEDSAMYFCASIRQEGSEKLFFGSGTQLSVL.

The rearrangement uses TRBV13 and TRBJ2-7; the D gene is possibly TRBD1 (6 bases). The V gene lost 4 bases and the J gene lost 0 bases, with 13 bases spanning the gap. Germline V CDR1 and CDR2: PRHDT, FYEKMQ (reference sequence). The CDR3 totals 15 residues. The CDR3 nucleotides read TGTGCCAGCAGCTCAGACCGGGACAACTCCTACGAGCAGTACTTC. It translates to CASSSDRDNSYEQYF.

This clonotype was counted ten times or more. The V gene is TRBV12-3 or TRBV12-4, the J gene TRBJ2-7; either TRBD1 or TRBD2 may supply D (5 bases each). Trimming removed 5 bases from V and 4 bases from J, with 15 bases in between. The CDR3 covers 14 residues. The CDR3 sequence: CASSRDGGIYEQYF. In DNA, the CDR3 is TGTGCCAGCAGTCGGGACGGCGGAATTTACGAGCAGTACTTC.

This clonotype has at least ten counts. CDR3 sequence reads: CSARGLGRYNEQFF. Written as DNA, the CDR3 is TGCAGTGCTAGAGGGCTAGGGAGGTACAATGAGCAGTTCTTC. The chain links TRBV20-1 to TRBJ2-1, with a tentative D call TRBD2 (6 bases). V gave up 1 base and J gave up 4 bases, with 11 bases separating them. Germline values: CDR1 DFQATT, CDR2 SNEGSKA (reference sequence). The CDR3 extends over 14 amino acids.

This clonotype showed up just a few times. The chain couples TRBV10-3 to TRBJ2-5; the match to TRBD2 covers 7 bases. The V and J ends lost 4 bases and 4 bases, in that order; junction bases with no gene match: 9. Germline CDR1 and CDR2: ENHRY and SYGVKD. The CDR3 is 15 amino acids. CDR3 amino acids: CAISVKGGRRETQYF. CDR3 nucleotides: TGTGCCATCAGTGTAAAGGGAGGGCGACGAGAGACCCAGTACTTC.